The clone carrying this T cell receptor (beta chain) was counted between two and nine times. In the original processing: Estimation of nucleated cell counts relied on the amplification of reference gene primers. Only in-frame clones appear in the TCRdb table, and some are missing; sequencing was by immunoSEQ multiplex PCR. That table is the source of V, J and clone size, and D and trimming were worked out from the DNA. The sample has under 250,000 clones, 83% seen once; the top ten hold 3% to 4.5%. This sample stems from a study of blood T cell repertoires in COVID-19. Looking at the study overall: The analysed material was cDNA or gDNA that came from T cells, B-cell-depleted T cells, or PBMCs.

The study assigned cohorts using participant-reported clinical history. People in the exposed group encountered a COVID-19 case within 2 weeks before entering the study. The CDR3 has 17 amino acids. Germline CDR1 reads SGHAT; CDR2 reads FQNNGV. V was clipped by 5 bases and J by 5 bases, with 21 bases between them. The origin of this receptor is a woman in her thirties or forties who had been exposed to COVID-19. The rearrangement uses TRBV11-2 and TRBJ2-2; maybe TRBD2 (5 bases). The sequenced sample was PBMCs or T cells enriched from blood (not recorded which). The CDR3 DNA reads TGTGCCAGCAGCCCCACTCGGACGAGGGCCGGGACCGGGGAGCTGTTTTTT. This gives the protein CASSPTRTRAGTGELFF.